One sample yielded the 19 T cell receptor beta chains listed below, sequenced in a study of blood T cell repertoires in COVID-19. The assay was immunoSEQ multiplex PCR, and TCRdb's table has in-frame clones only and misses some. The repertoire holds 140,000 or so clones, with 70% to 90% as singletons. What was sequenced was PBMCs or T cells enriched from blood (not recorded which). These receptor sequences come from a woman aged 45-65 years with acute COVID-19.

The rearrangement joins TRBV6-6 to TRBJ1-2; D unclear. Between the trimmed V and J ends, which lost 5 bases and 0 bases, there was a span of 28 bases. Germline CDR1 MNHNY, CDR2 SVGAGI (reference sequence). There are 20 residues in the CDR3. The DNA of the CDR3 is TGTGCCAGCAGTCCAGACCCACCCCGGGCCTTGGGAGGAGCTAACTATGGCTACACCTTC. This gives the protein CASSPDPPRALGGANYGYTF.

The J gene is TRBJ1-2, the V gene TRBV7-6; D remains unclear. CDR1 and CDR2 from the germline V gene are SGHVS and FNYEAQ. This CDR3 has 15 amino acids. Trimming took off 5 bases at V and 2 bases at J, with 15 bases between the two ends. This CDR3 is CASSLASSLNYGYTF. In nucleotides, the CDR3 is TGTGCCAGCAGCCTTGCTTCTTCCCTAAACTATGGCTACACCTTC. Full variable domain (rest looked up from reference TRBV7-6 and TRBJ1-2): GAGVSQSPRYKVTKRGQDVALRCDPISGHVSLYWYRQALGQGPEFLTYFNYEAQQDKSGLPNDRFSAERPEGSISTLTIQRTEQRDSAMYRCASSLASSLNYGYTFGSGTRLTVV.

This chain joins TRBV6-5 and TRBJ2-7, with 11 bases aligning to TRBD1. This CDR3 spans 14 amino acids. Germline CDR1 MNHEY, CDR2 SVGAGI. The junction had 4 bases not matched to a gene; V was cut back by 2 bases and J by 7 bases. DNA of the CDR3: TGTGCCAGCAGTTACGGGACAGGGGGTGGGGAGCAGTACTTC. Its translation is CASSYGTGGGEQYF.

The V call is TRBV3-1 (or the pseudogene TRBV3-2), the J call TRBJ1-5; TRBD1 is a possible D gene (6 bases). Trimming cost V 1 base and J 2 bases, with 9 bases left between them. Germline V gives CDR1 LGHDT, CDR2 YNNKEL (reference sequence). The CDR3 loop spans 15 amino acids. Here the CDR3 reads CASSQGAGGNQPQHF. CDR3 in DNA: TGTGCCAGCAGCCAAGGGGCAGGGGGCAATCAGCCCCAGCATTTT.

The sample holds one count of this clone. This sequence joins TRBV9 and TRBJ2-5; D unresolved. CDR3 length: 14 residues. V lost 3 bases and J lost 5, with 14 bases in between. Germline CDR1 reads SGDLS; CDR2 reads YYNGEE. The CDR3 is CASSAAGVTETQYF. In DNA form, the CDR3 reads TGTGCCAGCAGCGCTGCAGGTGTAACGGAGACCCAGTACTTC.

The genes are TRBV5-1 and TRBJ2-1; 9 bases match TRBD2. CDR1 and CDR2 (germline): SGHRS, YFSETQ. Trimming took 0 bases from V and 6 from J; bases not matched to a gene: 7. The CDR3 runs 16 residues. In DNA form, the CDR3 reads TGCGCCAGCAGCTTGGTAGTGGGCGGGAGGGGCAATGAGCAGTTCTTC. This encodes CASSLVVGGRGNEQFF. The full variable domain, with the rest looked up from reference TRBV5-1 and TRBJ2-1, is KAGVTQTPRYLIKTRGQQVTLSCSPISGHRSVSWYQQTPGQGLQFLFEYFSETQRNKGNFPGRFSGRQFSNSRSEMNVSTLELGDSALYLCASSLVVGGRGNEQFFGPGTRLTVL.

In DNA, the CDR3 is TGTGCCAGCAGCGAATACAGTTCCAGTTCACCCCAGCATTTT. Amino acids: CASSEYSSSSPQHF. This chain links TRBV2 with TRBJ1-5; no firm D call. This CDR3 region has 14 residues. The germline gives CDR1 SNHLY, CDR2 FYNNEI. V was trimmed by 6 bases and J by 10 bases, leaving 19 bases between them.

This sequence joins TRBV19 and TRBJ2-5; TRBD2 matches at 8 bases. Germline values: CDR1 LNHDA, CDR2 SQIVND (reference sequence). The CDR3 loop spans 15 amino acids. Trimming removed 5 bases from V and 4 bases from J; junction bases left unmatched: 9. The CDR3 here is CASSASGRGGETQYF. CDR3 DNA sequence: TGTGCCAGTAGTGCGAGCGGGAGAGGGGGAGAGACCCAGTACTTC.

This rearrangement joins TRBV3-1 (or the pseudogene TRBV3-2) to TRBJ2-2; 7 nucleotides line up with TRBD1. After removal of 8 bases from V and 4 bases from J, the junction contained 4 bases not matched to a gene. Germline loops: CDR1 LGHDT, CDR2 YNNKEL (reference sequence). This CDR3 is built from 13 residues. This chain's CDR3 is CASRQGGTGELFF. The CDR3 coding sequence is TGTGCCAGCCGACAGGGCGGCACCGGGGAGCTGTTTTTT.

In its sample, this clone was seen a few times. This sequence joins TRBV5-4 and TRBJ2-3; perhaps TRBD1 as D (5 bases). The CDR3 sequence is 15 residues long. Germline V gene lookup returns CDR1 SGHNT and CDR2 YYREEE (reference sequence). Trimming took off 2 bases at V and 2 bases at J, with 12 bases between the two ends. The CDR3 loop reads CASSLRGGFTDTQYF. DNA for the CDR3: TGTGCCAGCAGCTTAAGGGGTGGTTTCACAGATACGCAGTATTTT.

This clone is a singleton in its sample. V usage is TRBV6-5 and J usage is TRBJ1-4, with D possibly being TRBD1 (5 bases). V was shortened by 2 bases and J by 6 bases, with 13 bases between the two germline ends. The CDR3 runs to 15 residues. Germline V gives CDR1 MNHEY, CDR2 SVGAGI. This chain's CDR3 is CASSYGGIRDEKLFF. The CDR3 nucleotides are TGTGCCAGCAGTTACGGGGGGATTAGGGATGAAAAACTGTTTTTT.

The CDR3 region is CASSGSDSPYEQYF. The CDR3 DNA sequence: TGTGCCAGCAGCGGATCGGACAGCCCCTACGAGCAGTACTTC. The V call is TRBV9, the J call TRBJ2-7, with a weak D call TRBD1 (6 bases). Per germline, CDR1 SGDLS and CDR2 YYNGEE. V was shortened by 3 bases and J by 2 bases, with 12 bases between the two germline ends. This CDR3 is built from 14 residues.

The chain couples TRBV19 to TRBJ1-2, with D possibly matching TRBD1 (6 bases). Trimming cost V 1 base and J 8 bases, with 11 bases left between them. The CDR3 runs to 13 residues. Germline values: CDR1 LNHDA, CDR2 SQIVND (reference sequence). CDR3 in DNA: TGTGCCAGTAGTATAGGGGCAGGGGCCGGCTACACCTTC. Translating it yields CASSIGAGAGYTF.

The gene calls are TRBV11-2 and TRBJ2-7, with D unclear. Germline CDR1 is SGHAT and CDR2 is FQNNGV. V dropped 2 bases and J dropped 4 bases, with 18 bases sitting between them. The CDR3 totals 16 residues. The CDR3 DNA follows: TGTGCCAGCAGCTTAAGGCCCGCGGCTTTTGGGTACGAGCAGTACTTC. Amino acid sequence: CASSLRPAAFGYEQYF.

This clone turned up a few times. CDR3 in DNA: TGTGCCAGAAGCGCCACAAGGAGGCGCAATCAGCCCCAGCATTTT. This codes for CARSATRRRNQPQHF. The chain employs TRBV5-3 and TRBJ1-5; D remains unclear. TRBV5-3 is sorted into the ORF group, with uncertain function. This CDR3 has 15 residues. Trimming took 4 bases from V and 2 from J, leaving 13 bases between them.

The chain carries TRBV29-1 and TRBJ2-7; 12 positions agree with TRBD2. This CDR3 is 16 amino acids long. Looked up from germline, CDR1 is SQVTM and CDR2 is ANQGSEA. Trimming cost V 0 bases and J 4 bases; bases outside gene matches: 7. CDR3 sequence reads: CSVEDASGRARYEQYF. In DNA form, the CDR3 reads TGCAGCGTTGAAGATGCTAGCGGGAGGGCGAGGTACGAGCAGTACTTC.

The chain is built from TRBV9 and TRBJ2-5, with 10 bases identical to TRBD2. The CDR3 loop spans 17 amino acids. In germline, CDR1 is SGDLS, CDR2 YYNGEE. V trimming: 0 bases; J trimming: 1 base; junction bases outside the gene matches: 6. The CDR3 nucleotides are TGTGCCAGCAGCGTAGGAGTCCGACTAGCGGGCCAAGAGACCCAGTACTTC. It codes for CASSVGVRLAGQETQYF.

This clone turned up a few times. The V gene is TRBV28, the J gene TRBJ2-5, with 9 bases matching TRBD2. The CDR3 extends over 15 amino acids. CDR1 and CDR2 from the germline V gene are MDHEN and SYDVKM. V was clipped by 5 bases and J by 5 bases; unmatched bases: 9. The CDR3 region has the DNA TGTGCCAGCAGTCCCCCCCGGGCGGGAGGGGAGACCCAGTACTTC. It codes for CASSPPRAGGETQYF.

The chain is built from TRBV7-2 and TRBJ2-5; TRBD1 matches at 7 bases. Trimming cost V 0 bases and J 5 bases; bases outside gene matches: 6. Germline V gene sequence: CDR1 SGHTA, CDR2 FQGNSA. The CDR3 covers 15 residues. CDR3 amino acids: CASSLAGQGVETQYF. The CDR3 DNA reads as TGTGCCAGCAGCTTAGCTGGGCAGGGGGTGGAGACCCAGTACTTC.